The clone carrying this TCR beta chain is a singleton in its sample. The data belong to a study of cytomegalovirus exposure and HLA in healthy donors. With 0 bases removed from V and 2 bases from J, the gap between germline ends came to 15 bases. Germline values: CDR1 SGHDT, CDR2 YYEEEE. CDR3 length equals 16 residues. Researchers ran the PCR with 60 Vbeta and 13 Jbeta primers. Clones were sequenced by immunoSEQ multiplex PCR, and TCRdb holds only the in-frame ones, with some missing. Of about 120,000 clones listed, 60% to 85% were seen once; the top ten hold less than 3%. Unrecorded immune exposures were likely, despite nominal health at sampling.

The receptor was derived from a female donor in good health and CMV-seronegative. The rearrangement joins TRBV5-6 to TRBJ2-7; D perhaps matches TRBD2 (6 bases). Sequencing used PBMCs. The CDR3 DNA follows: TGTGCCAGCAGCTTGGAAGGCGGGGTTAACCCCTACGAGCAGTACTTC. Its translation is CASSLEGGVNPYEQYF.